The 22 T cell receptor beta chains listed next were all sequenced from one sample in a study of vaccination and CD4 T cells after COVID-19. Cultured CD4+ T-cell DNA underwent Oncomine TCR Beta short-read sequencing. TCRdb processed the PCR reads anew with MiXCR; each CDR3 protein has one entry. This sample has more than 12,000 distinct CDR3 sequences; 53% occur once, and the top ten carry 4.5% to 5.5%. The treatment here: roughly 10-day PBMC culture with coronavirus spike peptide pools or control peptides (ViraFEST assay). These receptors' antigens are unknown. Material: CD4+ T cells from blood, cultured in vitro, obtained before SARS-CoV-2 vaccination. These receptors originate from a human donor who had recovered from COVID-19.

The CDR3 sequence: CASSHRGRGPSRAEAFF. For the CDR3, the DNA is TGTGCCAGCAGCCATAGGGGCAGGGGCCCATCCAGGGCTGAAGCTTTCTTT. This rearrangement joins TRBV5-6 to TRBJ1-1; the D gene is possibly TRBD1 (6 bases). V was clipped by 4 bases and J by 6 bases, with 25 bases between them. Per germline, CDR1 SGHDT and CDR2 YYEEEE. This CDR3 is 17 amino acids long. Together with reference TRBV5-6 and TRBJ1-1, the CDR3 gives the full variable domain: DAGVTQSPTHLIKTRGQQVTLRCSPKSGHDTVSWYQQALGQGPQFIFQYYEEEERQRGNFPDRFSGHQFPNYSSELNVNALLLGDSALYLCASSHRGRGPSRAEAFFGQGTRLTVV.

The rearrangement uses TRBV7-6 and TRBJ1-1; D is unclear. V was cut by 4 bases and J by 3 bases, with 12 bases left in between. Looked up from germline, CDR1 is SGHVS and CDR2 is FNYEAQ. The CDR3 has 14 residues. CDR3 region: CASSSKQWDTEAFF. The CDR3 nucleotides are TGTGCCAGCAGCTCCAAACAGTGGGACACTGAAGCTTTCTTT.

This clonotype was counted a few times. The chain uses TRBV20-1 and TRBJ2-3, with a weak D call TRBD2 (5 bases). This CDR3 comprises 12 residues. Per the germline V gene, CDR1 is DFQATT and CDR2 is SNEGSKA (reference sequence). With 7 bases removed from V and 1 base from J, the gap between germline ends came to 9 bases. The CDR3 here is CSVSEGTDTQYF. The CDR3 bases are TGCAGTGTCTCGGAGGGCACAGATACGCAGTATTTT.

This sequence joins TRBV2 and TRBJ1-1; D gene uncertain. The germline V gene encodes CDR1 SNHLY and CDR2 FYNNEI. The CDR3 totals 13 residues. Trimming pared 7 bases from V and 0 bases from J, leaving 9 bases between. CDR3 in amino acids: CASTRGLNTEAFF. For the CDR3, the DNA is TGTGCCAGCACCCGTGGATTGAACACTGAAGCTTTCTTT.

The chain combines TRBV6-2 or TRBV6-3 with TRBJ1-6, with D unresolved. V shed 2 bases and J shed 13 bases, with 15 bases lying between them. CDR1 is MNHEY and CDR2 is SVGEGT in the germline V gene. The CDR3 contains 14 residues. Here the CDR3 DNA reads TGTGCCAGCAGTTACGCCGAGGAGGTGGTGCCCCTCCACTTT. Translation gives CASSYAEEVVPLHF.

This clonotype was observed a single time. This chain links TRBV6-5 with TRBJ2-7; possibly TRBD2 for D (6 bases). This CDR3 has 14 residues. The germline CDR1 and CDR2 sequences are MNHEY and SVGAGI. Trimming removed 3 bases at V and 9 bases at J, with 18 bases between. This CDR3 reads CASSYPGLNQVQYF. The CDR3 nucleotides read TGTGCCAGCAGTTATCCGGGACTTAATCAGGTGCAGTACTTC.

This chain connects TRBV29-1 to TRBJ1-1, with D possibly TRBD1 on 5 matching bases. Trimming cost V 5 bases and J 5 bases, with 21 bases left between them. The CDR3 spans 15 residues. Per the germline V gene, CDR1 is SQVTM and CDR2 is ANQGSEA. CDR3 in amino acids: CSVIWGSNARTEAFF. The CDR3 nucleotides read TGCAGCGTTATCTGGGGGTCGAACGCCAGGACTGAAGCTTTCTTT.

This chain's CDR3 is CASSREAGLYGYTF. The CDR3 nucleotides read TGTGCCAGCAGCCGAGAGGCAGGGCTTTATGGCTACACCTTC. J is TRBJ1-2 and V is TRBV5-4; a possible D gene is TRBD1 (5 bases). Germline V lookup: CDR1 SGHNT, CDR2 YYREEE (reference sequence). This CDR3 spans 14 amino acids. V lost 4 bases, J lost 5 bases, and 15 bases lay in between.

A single count supports this clonotype. The rearrangement links TRBV2 to TRBJ2-7; no reliable D call. Germline lookup yields CDR1 SNHLY and CDR2 FYNNEI. The V end lost 3 bases, the J end lost 4 bases, and 10 bases lay between the germline ends. The CDR3 sequence is 13 residues long. CDR3 in DNA: TGTGCCAGCAGTGAGGGTATGCAATACGAGCAGTACTTC. This sequence encodes CASSEGMQYEQYF.

The chain couples TRBV4-2 to TRBJ1-2; unclear D gene. Trimming cost V 0 bases and J 3 bases, with 11 bases left between them. CDR3 length equals 15 residues. Looked up from germline, CDR1 is LGHNA and CDR2 is YNFKEQ. CDR3 amino acids: CASSQDDGLDYGYTF. In DNA, the CDR3 is TGTGCCAGCAGCCAAGACGACGGGCTCGACTATGGCTACACCTTC.

The chain couples TRBV11-2 to TRBJ2-5, with 7 bases lining up with TRBD2. Germline V gene lookup returns CDR1 SGHAT and CDR2 FQNNGV. V lost 2 bases and J lost 0; bases outside the gene matches: 3. The CDR3 length is 15 residues. The CDR3 nucleotides read TGTGCCAGCAGCTTATACGGGGGGTACCAAGAGACCCAGTACTTC. It codes for CASSLYGGYQETQYF.

This clonotype was seen only once. V usage is TRBV30 and J usage is TRBJ2-6; D unresolved. Trimming shortened V by 7 bases and J by 0 bases, and 19 bases separated the two germline ends. The length of the CDR3 is 17 residues. Germline-derived CDR1 and CDR2 are GTSNPN and SVGIG (reference sequence). In DNA form, the CDR3 reads TGTGCCTCCGAGCTCTTGGGATGGCCCTCTGGGGCCAACGTCCTGACTTTC. Translated: CASELLGWPSGANVLTF.

V and J are TRBV7-9 and TRBJ1-3; 9 nucleotides match TRBD1. Germline V gene data show CDR1 as SEHNR and CDR2 as FQNEAQ (reference sequence). V lost 5 bases, J lost 3 bases, and 11 bases stayed unmatched. The CDR3 runs to 17 residues. CDR3 DNA sequence: TGTGCCAGCAGCCCAGGTCCCGGGACAGGGAATGGAAACACCATATATTTT. It specifies CASSPGPGTGNGNTIYF.

The rearrangement links TRBV7-9 to TRBJ2-5; tentatively, D is TRBD1 (5 bases). V lost 1 base, J lost 5 bases, and 11 bases lay in between. Germline CDR1 SEHNR, CDR2 FQNEAQ (reference sequence). The CDR3 spans 14 residues. CDR3 DNA sequence: TGTGCCAGCAGCTTAGGGGGCGAGACGGAGACCCAGTACTTC. Its protein is CASSLGGETETQYF.

This clonotype was counted only a few times. This chain links TRBV6-2 or TRBV6-3 with TRBJ2-7; 9 nucleotides align to TRBD1. This CDR3 is 15 amino acids long. The junction had 6 bases not matched to a gene; V was cut back by 6 bases and J by 0 bases. Germline V lookup: CDR1 MNHEY, CDR2 SVGEGT. The CDR3 region is CASSAGTGRSYEQYF. CDR3 DNA sequence: TGTGCCAGCAGCGCCGGGACAGGGCGCTCCTACGAGCAGTACTTC.

This clonotype was detected a few times. The V call is TRBV6-1, the J call TRBJ1-5; D remains ambiguous. CDR3 size: 18 residues. Trimming shortened V by 3 bases and J by 0 bases, and 18 bases separated the two germline ends. CDR1 MNHNS and CDR2 SASEGT come from the germline V gene. Here the CDR3 DNA reads TGTGCCAGCAGTGATCTCTGGCAGGCTTATAATAGCAATCAGCCCCAGCATTTT. Translation gives CASSDLWQAYNSNQPQHF.

This clonotype was observed a few times. The chain uses TRBV2 and TRBJ1-2; 8 bases are shared with TRBD1. The germline V gene encodes CDR1 SNHLY and CDR2 FYNNEI. The V and J ends lost 8 bases and 4 bases, in that order; junction bases with no gene match: 9. The CDR3 is made up of 14 amino acids. The DNA of the CDR3 is TGTGCCAGCTTGGTACAGGGGGACCCCTATGGCTACACCTTC. Translation gives CASLVQGDPYGYTF.

The chain has TRBV20-1 and TRBJ1-4, with TRBD1 matching over 8 bases. CDR3 length: 13 amino acids. Germline V CDR1 and CDR2: DFQATT, SNEGSKA (reference sequence). The trim removed 6 bases at V and 8 bases at J, leaving 8 bases unmatched. The CDR3 DNA sequence: TGCAGTGCCCCCGGACAGGGCGGGGAAAAACTGTTTTTT. This gives the protein CSAPGQGGEKLFF.

This clonotype was observed a few times. The chain employs TRBV10-1 and TRBJ2-3; D is unclear. The V gene's germline CDR1 is WNHNN and CDR2 SYGVQD (reference sequence). The germline V and J ends were trimmed by 0 bases and 5 bases, with 6 bases remaining between them. This CDR3 has 13 residues. CDR3 in amino acids: CASSESTGDTQYF. The DNA of the CDR3 is TGCGCCAGCAGTGAGTCGACCGGAGATACGCAGTATTTT.

The rearrangement uses TRBV27 and TRBJ2-5; D ambiguous. The germline CDR1 and CDR2 sequences are MNHEY and SMNVEV (reference sequence). V lost 8 bases and J lost 0, with 16 bases in between. There are 15 residues in the CDR3. The CDR3 DNA is TGTGCCAGCCACGCCAACCGGGCCTACCAAGAGACCCAGTACTTC. It yields the protein CASHANRAYQETQYF.

This clonotype was found once. This chain uses TRBV6-1 with TRBJ1-1; 7 bases fit TRBD1. Germline values: CDR1 MNHNS, CDR2 SASEGT. This CDR3 is 13 amino acids long. V dropped 7 bases and J dropped 0; count of bases not matched to a gene: 2. CDR3 DNA sequence: TGTGCCAGCAAACAGGGGCTGAACACTGAAGCTTTCTTT. It specifies CASKQGLNTEAFF.

This clonotype was found a few times. The chain carries TRBV6-2 or TRBV6-3 and TRBJ1-5, with 10 bases identical to TRBD1. There are 16 residues in the CDR3. The V segment lost 5 bases and the J segment 7 bases; nucleotides outside the gene matches: 11. Germline V lookup: CDR1 MNHEY, CDR2 SVGEGT. CDR3 amino acids: CASSPRRTGGKQPQHF. The CDR3 DNA is TGTGCCAGCAGTCCACGCAGGACAGGGGGAAAACAGCCCCAGCATTTT.